This T cell receptor (beta chain) was found in a study of blood T cell repertoires in COVID-19. Study background: Sources were T cells, B-cell-depleted T cells, or PBMCs; the material itself was cDNA or gDNA.

Per the original methods: The assay estimated nucleated cells by amplifying reference gene primers. The protocol was immunoSEQ multiplex PCR, while the TCRdb copy is restricted to in-frame clones and leaves out a portion. V and J calls and clone size are as listed in that table; D and trimming were resolved from the DNA. The table lists approximately 280,000 clones, around 92% of them singletons. V lost 4 bases to trimming and J lost 4 bases; unmatched junction nucleotides: 5. CDR1 is SGHTA, CDR2 FQGTGA, per germline. CDR3 size: 15 residues. The recovered donors of Cohort 3 showed two negative PCRs, clearance, or symptom resolution.

The chain is built from TRBV7-3 and TRBJ2-3, with 10 bases fitting TRBD2. Specimen: PBMCs or T cells enriched from blood (not recorded which). This TCR was recovered from a woman aged 60-75 years who had recovered from COVID-19. This chain's CDR3 is CASSSAGGLADTQYF. The CDR3 DNA is TGTGCCAGCAGCTCAGCGGGGGGGTTGGCAGATACGCAGTATTTT.